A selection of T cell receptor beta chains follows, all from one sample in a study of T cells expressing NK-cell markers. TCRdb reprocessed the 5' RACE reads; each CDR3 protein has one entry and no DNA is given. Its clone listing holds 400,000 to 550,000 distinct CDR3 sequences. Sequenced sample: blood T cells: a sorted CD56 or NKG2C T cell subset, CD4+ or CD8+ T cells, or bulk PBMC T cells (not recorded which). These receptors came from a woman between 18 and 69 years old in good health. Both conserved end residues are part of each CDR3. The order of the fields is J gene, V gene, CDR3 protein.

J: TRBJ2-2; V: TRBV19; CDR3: CASSIVTSAGELFF
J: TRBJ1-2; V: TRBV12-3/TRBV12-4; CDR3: CATAGPGDGYTF
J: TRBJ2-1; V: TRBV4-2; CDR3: CASSQVSPSGPTLEQFF
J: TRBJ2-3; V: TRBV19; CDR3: CASSPGGTHNTQYF
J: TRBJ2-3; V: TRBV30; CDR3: CAWSTTSSSTQYF
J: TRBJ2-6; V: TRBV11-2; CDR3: CAGSLEGSGANVLTF
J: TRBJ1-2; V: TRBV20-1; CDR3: CSASRQDNYGYTF
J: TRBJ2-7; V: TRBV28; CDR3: CASSTPSGVSSYEQYF
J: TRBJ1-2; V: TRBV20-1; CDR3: CSARTGDSYGYTF
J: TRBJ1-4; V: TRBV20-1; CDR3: CSARGQGIEKLFF
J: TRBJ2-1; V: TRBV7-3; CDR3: CASSPKMAGGPNEQFF
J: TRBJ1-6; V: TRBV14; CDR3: CASSQDLSYNSPLHF
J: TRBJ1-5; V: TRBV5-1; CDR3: CASSPFREKNNQPQHF
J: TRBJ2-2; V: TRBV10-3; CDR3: CAISVAGAGSTGELFF
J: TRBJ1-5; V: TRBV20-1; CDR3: CSARDPGSRVHQPQHF
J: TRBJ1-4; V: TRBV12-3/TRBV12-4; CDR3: CARTTGSNEKLFF
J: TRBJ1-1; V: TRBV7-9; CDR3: CASSLEWAWTEAFF
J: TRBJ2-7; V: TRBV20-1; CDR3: CSVLGLSGDEQYF
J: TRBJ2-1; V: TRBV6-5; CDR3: CASSYTDTTYNEQFF
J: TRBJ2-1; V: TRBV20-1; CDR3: CSAPFVGRSHEQFF
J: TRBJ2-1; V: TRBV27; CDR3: CASSFPGPARANEQFF
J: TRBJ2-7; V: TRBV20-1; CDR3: CSAKRTTYEQYF
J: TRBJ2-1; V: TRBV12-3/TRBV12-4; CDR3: CASQQGLAMSNEQFF
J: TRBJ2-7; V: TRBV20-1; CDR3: CSARSRISYEQYF
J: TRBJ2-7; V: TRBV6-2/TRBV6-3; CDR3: CASTDWDGSYEQYF
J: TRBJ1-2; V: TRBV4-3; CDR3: CASSQVGDGSIGYTF
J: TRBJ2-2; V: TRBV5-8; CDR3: CASSLVREQAGELFF